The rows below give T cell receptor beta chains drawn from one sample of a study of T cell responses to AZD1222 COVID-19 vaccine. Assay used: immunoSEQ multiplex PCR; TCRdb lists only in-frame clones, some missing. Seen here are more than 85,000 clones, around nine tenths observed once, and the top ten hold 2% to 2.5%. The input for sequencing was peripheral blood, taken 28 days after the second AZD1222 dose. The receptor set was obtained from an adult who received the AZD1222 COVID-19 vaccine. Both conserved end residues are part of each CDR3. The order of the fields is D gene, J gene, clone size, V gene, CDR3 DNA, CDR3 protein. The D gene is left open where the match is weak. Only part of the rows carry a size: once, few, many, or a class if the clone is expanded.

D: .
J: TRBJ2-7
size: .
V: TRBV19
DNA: TGTGCCAGTAGAGATGAATCAGGGAGCGCCTACGAGCAGTACTTC
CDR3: CASRDESGSAYEQYF

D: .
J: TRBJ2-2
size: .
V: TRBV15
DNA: TGTGCCACCAGATACGGGGCTAACACCGGGGAGCTGTTTTTT
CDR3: CATRYGANTGELFF

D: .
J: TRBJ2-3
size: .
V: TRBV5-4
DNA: TGTGCCAGCAGCCCGGGCGGCGGACGGAGCACAGATACGCAGTATTTT
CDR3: CASSPGGGRSTDTQYF

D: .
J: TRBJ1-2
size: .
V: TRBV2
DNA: TGTGCCAGCAGTGAGTGGCAGGGACCCTATGGCTACACCTTC
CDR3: CASSEWQGPYGYTF

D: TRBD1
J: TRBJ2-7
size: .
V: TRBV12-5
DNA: TGTGCTATAGACAGGGGACGGGCGGACGAGCAGTACTTC
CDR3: CAIDRGRADEQYF

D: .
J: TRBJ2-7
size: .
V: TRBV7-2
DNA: TGTGCCAGCAGCTTAATAGCTTCCTACGAGCAGTACTTC
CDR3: CASSLIASYEQYF

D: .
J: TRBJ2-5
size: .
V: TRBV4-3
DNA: TGCGCCAGCAGCCAAGAATACTGGCAGGCCCAAGAGACCCAGTACTTC
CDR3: CASSQEYWQAQETQYF

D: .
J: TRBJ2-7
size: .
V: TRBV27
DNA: TGTGCCAGCAGTTATGGCTACGAGCAGTACTTC
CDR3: CASSYGYEQYF

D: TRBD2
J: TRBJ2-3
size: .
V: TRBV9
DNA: TGTGCCAGCAGCGTTAGCGGGGGGACGAGGGGAACAGATACGCAGTATTTT
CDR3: CASSVSGGTRGTDTQYF

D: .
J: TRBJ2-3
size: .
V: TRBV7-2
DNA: TGTGCCAGCAGCTTATACGTCACCAATACGCAGTATTTT
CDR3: CASSLYVTNTQYF

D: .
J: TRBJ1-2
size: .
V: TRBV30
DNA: TGTGCCGGGGACAAGGGGGATGGCTACACCTTC
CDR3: CAGDKGDGYTF

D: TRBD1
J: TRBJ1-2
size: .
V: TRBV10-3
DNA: TGTGCCATCAGGGACAGGGAGGATGGCTACACCTTC
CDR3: CAIRDREDGYTF

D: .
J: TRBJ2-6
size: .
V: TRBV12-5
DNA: TGTGCTAGTGGCCTGGGACTCCTTAGCTCTGGGGCCAACGTCCTGACTTTC
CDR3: CASGLGLLSSGANVLTF

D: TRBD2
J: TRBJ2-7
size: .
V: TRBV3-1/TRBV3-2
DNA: TGTGCCAGCAGCCACTATACCAGCGGGGGAATCGAGCAGTACTTC
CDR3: CASSHYTSGGIEQYF

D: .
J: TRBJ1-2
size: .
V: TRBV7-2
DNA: TGTGCCAGCAGCTTAGGGTCGTACGGCTACACCTTC
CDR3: CASSLGSYGYTF

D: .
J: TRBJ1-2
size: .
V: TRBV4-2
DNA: TGTGCCAGCAGCCATTTAACGGGGGGGACTGATGGCTACACCTTC
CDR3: CASSHLTGGTDGYTF

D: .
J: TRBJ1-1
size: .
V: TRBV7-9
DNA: TGTGCCAGCAAGGGGCCCGCCCTGGACACTGAAGCTTTCTTT
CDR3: CASKGPALDTEAFF

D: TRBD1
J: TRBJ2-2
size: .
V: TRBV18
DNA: TGTGCCAGCTCCGGGACAGGGAACACCGGGGAGCTGTTTTTT
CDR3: CASSGTGNTGELFF

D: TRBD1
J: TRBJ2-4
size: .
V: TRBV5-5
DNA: TGTGCCAGCAGCTATGACAGGGGCGCCAAAAACATTCAGTACTTC
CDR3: CASSYDRGAKNIQYF

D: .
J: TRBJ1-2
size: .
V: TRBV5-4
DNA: TGTGCCAGCAGCTTGAAGGCCAATCCCTATGGCTACACCTTC
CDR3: CASSLKANPYGYTF

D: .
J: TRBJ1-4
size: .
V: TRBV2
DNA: TGTGCCAGCAGTGAAGAGGGAGGGCCCGAAAAACTGTTTTTT
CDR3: CASSEEGGPEKLFF

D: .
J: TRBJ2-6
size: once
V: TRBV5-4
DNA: TGTGCCAGCAGCTTGGGAGGGAGTGGGGCCAACGTCCTGACTTTC
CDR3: CASSLGGSGANVLTF

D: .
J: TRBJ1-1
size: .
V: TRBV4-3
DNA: TGCGCCAGCAGCCAAGAGTCCCTCCAAGGCCCATACACTGAAGCTTTCTTT
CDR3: CASSQESLQGPYTEAFF

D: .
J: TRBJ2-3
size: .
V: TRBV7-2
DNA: TGTGCCAGCAGTTATACCTGGCAGGCTGACACAGATACGCAGTATTTT
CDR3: CASSYTWQADTDTQYF

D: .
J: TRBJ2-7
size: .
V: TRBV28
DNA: TGTGCCAGCAGTCTATACAGAGATCTAAGGTTT
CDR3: CASSLYRDLRF

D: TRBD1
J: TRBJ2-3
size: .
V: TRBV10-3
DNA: TGTGCCATCAGTCCGGGACAGGCAAGCACAGATACGCAGTATTTT
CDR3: CAISPGQASTDTQYF

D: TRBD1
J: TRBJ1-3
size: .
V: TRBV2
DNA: TGTGCCAGCAGGCCTACAGGGGCTGGAAACACCATATATTTT
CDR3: CASRPTGAGNTIYF

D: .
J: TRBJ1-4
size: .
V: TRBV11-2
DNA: TGTGCCAGCAGCTTATCCCCGGGACCGAACCCCTCGGGTGAAAAACTGTTTTTT
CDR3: CASSLSPGPNPSGEKLFF

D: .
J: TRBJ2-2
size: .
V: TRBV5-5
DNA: TGTGCCAGCAGCCTTATCGGAGGGGGCAACACCGGGGAGCTGTTTTTT
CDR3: CASSLIGGGNTGELFF

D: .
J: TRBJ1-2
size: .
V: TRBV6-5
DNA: TGTGCCAGCATCGAAGGAGGGGCAGGGAATGACGGCTACACCTTC
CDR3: CASIEGGAGNDGYTF

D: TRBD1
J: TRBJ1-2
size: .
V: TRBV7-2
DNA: TGTGCCAGCAGCGGAACTAGGACAGGGGGGGGTAACTATGGCTACACCTTC
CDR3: CASSGTRTGGGNYGYTF

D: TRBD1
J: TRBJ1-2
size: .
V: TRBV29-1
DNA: TGCAGCGTTGACGAAGTCGGGACAGGGGGCAATGGCTACACCTTC
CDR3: CSVDEVGTGGNGYTF

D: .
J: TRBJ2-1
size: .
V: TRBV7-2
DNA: TGTGCCAGCAGCTTCCGACGAGCGTTACAGGGCGACAATGAGCAGTTCTTC
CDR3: CASSFRRALQGDNEQFF

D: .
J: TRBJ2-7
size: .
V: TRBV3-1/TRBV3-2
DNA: TGTGCCAGCAGCCAAGGGGACTACGAGCAGTACTTC
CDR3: CASSQGDYEQYF

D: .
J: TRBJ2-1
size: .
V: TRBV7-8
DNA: TGTGCCAGCAGCTTAGGTACGTCTAGCGTGAATGAGCAGTTCTTC
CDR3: CASSLGTSSVNEQFF

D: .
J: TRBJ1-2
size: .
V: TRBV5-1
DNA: TGCGCCAGCAGCCCGGAGGGGGGCAACTATGGCTACACCTTC
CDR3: CASSPEGGNYGYTF

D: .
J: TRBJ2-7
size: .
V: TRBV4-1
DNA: TGCGCCAGCAGCCAAGATCGATTACCCGCCTACGAGCAGTACTTC
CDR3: CASSQDRLPAYEQYF

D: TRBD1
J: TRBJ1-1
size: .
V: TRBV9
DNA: TGTGCCAGCAGCGTCGACAGGGTACTAACTGAAGCTTTCTTT
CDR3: CASSVDRVLTEAFF

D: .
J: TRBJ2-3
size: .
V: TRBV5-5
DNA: TGTGCCAGCAGCTTGTCCCCCGCAGAGGATACGCAGTATTTT
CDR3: CASSLSPAEDTQYF

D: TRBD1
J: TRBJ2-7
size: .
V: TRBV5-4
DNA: TGTGCCAGCAGCTTTCTACAGGGGGCGCGGGAGCAGTACTTC
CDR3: CASSFLQGAREQYF

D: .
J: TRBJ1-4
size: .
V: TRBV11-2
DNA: TGTGCCAGCAGCTTAAGGAGTGAAAAACTGTTTTTT
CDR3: CASSLRSEKLFF

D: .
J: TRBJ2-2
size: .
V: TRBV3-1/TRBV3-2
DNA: TGTGCCAGCAGCCAAGAGGACATTTCAGGAGAGCTGTTTTTT
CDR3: CASSQEDISGELFF

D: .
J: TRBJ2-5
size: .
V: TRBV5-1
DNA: TGCGCCAGCAGCTTGGCCGGACAGCGATTCCAAGAGACCCAGTACTTC
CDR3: CASSLAGQRFQETQYF

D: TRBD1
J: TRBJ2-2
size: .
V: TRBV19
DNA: TGTGCCAGTAGTAAACTACCCGGACAGGGGAACACCGGGGAGCTGTTTTTT
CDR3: CASSKLPGQGNTGELFF

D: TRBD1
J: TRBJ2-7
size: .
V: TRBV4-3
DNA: TGCGCCAGCAGCCAGATGACAGGGGGCTTCTACGAGCAGTACTTC
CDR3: CASSQMTGGFYEQYF

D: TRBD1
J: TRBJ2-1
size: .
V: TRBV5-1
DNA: TGCGCCAGCAGCTCCAGGATTACAGGGGGTGAGCAGTTCTTC
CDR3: CASSSRITGGEQFF

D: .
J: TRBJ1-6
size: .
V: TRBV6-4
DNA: TGTGCCAGCAGTGAACTTAGCGGGGGGAATTCACCCCTCCACTTT
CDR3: CASSELSGGNSPLHF